Listed here are 20 T cell receptor beta chains from one sample, sequenced in a study of T cell changes during pregnancy in multiple sclerosis. This table comes from immunoSEQ multiplex PCR, and its TCRdb copy is limited to in-frame clones, with some not included. This sample has tens of thousands of clones, with about 92% found just once. The specimen was CD4+ T cells from peripheral blood mononuclear cells, collected in the third trimester of pregnancy. The origin of the receptors is a female donor with multiple sclerosis, enrolled in a pregnancy study.

V is TRBV7-3 and J is TRBJ2-3, with TRBD1 identical over 7 bases. The trim removed 4 bases at V and 0 bases at J, leaving 7 bases unmatched. The V gene's germline CDR1 is SGHTA and CDR2 FQGTGA. This CDR3 has 16 residues. The CDR3 loop reads CASSSTGARSTDTQYF. The CDR3 DNA reads TGTGCCAGCAGCTCAACAGGGGCGAGGAGCACAGATACGCAGTATTTT. The variable domain in full, completed from reference TRBV7-3 and TRBJ2-3, reads GAGVSQTPSNKVTEKGKYVELRCDPISGHTALYWYRQSLGQGPEFLIYFQGTGAADDSGLPNDRFFAVRPEGSVSTLKIQRTERGDSAVYLCASSSTGARSTDTQYFGPGTRLTVL.

This clone was counted a single time. The genes are TRBV7-9 and TRBJ2-7, with TRBD1 matching over 10 bases. The J segment lost 7 bases and the V segment lost 1 base, leaving 4 bases of the junction unmatched. CDR1 and CDR2 (germline): SEHNR, FQNEAQ (reference sequence). The CDR3 is made up of 14 amino acids. The CDR3 here is CASSLGDRGREQYF. In DNA form, the CDR3 reads TGTGCCAGCAGCTTAGGGGACAGGGGCAGAGAGCAGTACTTC. Together with reference TRBV7-9 and TRBJ2-7, the CDR3 gives the full variable domain: DTGVSQNPRHKITKRGQNVTFRCDPISEHNRLYWYRQTLGQGPEFLTYFQNEAQLEKSRLLSDRFSAERPKGSFSTLEIQRTEQGDSAMYLCASSLGDRGREQYFGPGTRLTVT.

The V gene is TRBV5-1, the J gene TRBJ1-1, with 10 bases lining up with TRBD1. CDR3 length: 17 residues. Trimming cost V 6 bases and J 3 bases; bases outside gene matches: 14. CDR1 is SGHRS and CDR2 is YFSETQ in the germline V gene. The CDR3 nucleotides read TGCGCCAGCACCCTGGACAGGGGGATGGACCGGGACACTGAAGCTTTCTTT. It specifies CASTLDRGMDRDTEAFF.

This clone was observed a handful of times. The chain recombines TRBV30 with TRBJ1-2; D possibly corresponds to TRBD1 (6 bases). Looked up from germline, CDR1 is GTSNPN and CDR2 is SVGIG (reference sequence). CDR3 length: 14 amino acids. Between the trimmed V and J ends, which lost 4 bases and 4 bases, there was a span of 16 bases. CDR3 region: CAWTLGGGLYGYTF. CDR3 bases: TGTGCCTGGACCCTAGGGGGGGGGCTCTATGGCTACACCTTC.

The chain has TRBV6-5 and TRBJ2-7; D is perhaps TRBD1 (5 bases). Germline CDR1 MNHEY, CDR2 SVGAGI. V was pared by 6 bases and J by 5 bases, with 11 bases between. The CDR3 covers 12 residues. This CDR3 is CASSRDFHEQYF. CDR3 DNA sequence: TGTGCCAGCAGCAGGGATTTCCACGAGCAGTACTTC.

V is TRBV6-5 and J is TRBJ1-2; D gene ambiguous. Germline V CDR1 and CDR2: MNHEY, SVGAGI. V was trimmed by 8 bases and J by 5 bases, leaving 15 bases between them. The CDR3 length is 13 residues. This CDR3 is CASALRNLYGYTF. In DNA, the CDR3 is TGTGCCAGCGCCCTCAGGAATTTATATGGCTACACCTTC.

V and J are TRBV7-3 and TRBJ2-2; 8 bases are a match to TRBD1. CDR1 is SGHTA, CDR2 FQGTGA, per germline. This CDR3 comprises 17 residues. V was clipped by 0 bases and J by 2 bases; unmatched bases: 5. As DNA, the CDR3 is TGTGCCAGCAGCTTAACGCGTGGACAGGGCAACACCGGGGAGCTGTTTTTT. Protein sequence: CASSLTRGQGNTGELFF.

The chain combines TRBV19 with TRBJ2-7; 8 bases are shared with TRBD1. Trimming at V came to 4 bases and at J to 5 bases, leaving 7 bases not matched to a gene. Germline V lookup: CDR1 LNHDA, CDR2 SQIVND (reference sequence). The CDR3 length is 14 residues. The chain's CDR3 is CASSKQGAVNEQYF. The CDR3, as DNA: TGTGCCAGTAGTAAGCAGGGGGCGGTGAACGAGCAGTACTTC.

The gene calls are TRBV6-1 and TRBJ1-6; D not resolved. V lost 0 bases and J 9 bases, leaving 12 bases between the germline ends. The CDR3 is made up of 15 amino acids. Germline V lookup: CDR1 MNHNS, CDR2 SASEGT. The CDR3 is CASSEAGGTSSPLHF. As DNA, the CDR3 is TGTGCCAGCAGTGAAGCGGGAGGTACCAGTTCACCCCTCCACTTT.

The rearrangement links TRBV7-9 to TRBJ1-1, with TRBD1 identical over 7 bases. With V trimmed by 8 bases and J by 7 bases, 10 bases remained unmatched. The CDR3 runs 13 residues. Germline lookup yields CDR1 SEHNR and CDR2 FQNEAQ (reference sequence). The CDR3 loop is CASAPGTAREAFF. In DNA, the CDR3 is TGTGCCAGCGCGCCAGGGACAGCCCGTGAAGCTTTCTTT. The whole variable domain, filled in from reference TRBV7-9 and TRBJ1-1, reads DTGVSQNPRHKITKRGQNVTFRCDPISEHNRLYWYRQTLGQGPEFLTYFQNEAQLEKSRLLSDRFSAERPKGSFSTLEIQRTEQGDSAMYLCASAPGTAREAFFGQGTRLTVV.

The sample holds one count of this clone. The V call is TRBV7-9, the J call TRBJ2-4; perhaps TRBD1 as D (5 bases). CDR3 length: 14 amino acids. V shed 4 bases and J shed 8 bases, with 15 bases lying between them. CDR1 SEHNR and CDR2 FQNEAQ come from the germline V gene (reference sequence). The CDR3 region has the DNA TGTGCCAGCAGCTCGTCTGACAGATGGTACATTCAGTACTTC. This encodes CASSSSDRWYIQYF. The complete variable domain, with remaining parts taken from reference TRBV7-9 and TRBJ2-4, reads DTGVSQNPRHKITKRGQNVTFRCDPISEHNRLYWYRQTLGQGPEFLTYFQNEAQLEKSRLLSDRFSAERPKGSFSTLEIQRTEQGDSAMYLCASSSSDRWYIQYFGAGTRLSVL.

This chain links TRBV2 with TRBJ1-6, with 7 nucleotides matching TRBD1. CDR3 length: 17 amino acids. The V segment lost 3 bases and the J segment 3 bases; nucleotides outside the gene matches: 8. Germline V gene lookup returns CDR1 SNHLY and CDR2 FYNNEI. This chain's CDR3 is CASSDHRGTLYNSPLHF. CDR3 DNA: TGTGCCAGCAGTGACCACAGGGGAACCCTCTATAATTCACCCCTCCACTTT.

The V call is TRBV28, the J call TRBJ1-5; 8 bases map to TRBD1. Germline CDR1 and CDR2: MDHEN and SYDVKM. CDR3 length equals 14 residues. Losses at the gene ends were 6 bases for V and 5 bases for J; bases not matched to a gene: 6. The CDR3, as DNA: TGTGCCAGCAGCTCGGGACAGGCATATCAGCCCCAGCATTTT. This translates into CASSSGQAYQPQHF.

This clone has a single count. The chain recombines TRBV27 with TRBJ1-6; a weak D match, TRBD1 (6 bases). The CDR3 loop spans 15 amino acids. Trimming took off 6 bases at V and 4 bases at J, with 13 bases between the two ends. Germline CDR1 is MNHEY and CDR2 is SMNVEV (reference sequence). Here the CDR3 reads CASRTGQIYNSPLHF. The CDR3 DNA reads as TGTGCCAGCAGAACCGGACAGATTTATAATTCACCCCTCCACTTT.

The chain has TRBV6-6 and TRBJ2-3; D gene uncertain. The germline CDR1 and CDR2 sequences are MNHNY and SVGAGI (reference sequence). V lost 2 bases, J lost 0 bases, and 6 bases lay in between. This CDR3 has 14 amino acids. CDR3 loop: CASSYRSSTDTQYF. CDR3 nucleotide sequence: TGTGCCAGCAGTTACAGGAGTAGCACAGATACGCAGTATTTT.

This chain uses TRBV2 with TRBJ1-1; 9 bases map to TRBD1. Germline V CDR1 and CDR2: SNHLY, FYNNEI. V lost 5 bases and J lost 0; bases outside the gene matches: 4. The CDR3 is 15 amino acids. The CDR3 region has the DNA TGTGCCAGCAGTATTCGGACAGGGGTGAACACTGAAGCTTTCTTT. This sequence encodes CASSIRTGVNTEAFF.

The CDR3 nucleotides are TGTGCCAGCAGGGGGGGCTCGGGGGGGATGGAGACCCAGTACTTC. It codes for CASRGGSGGMETQYF. The chain couples TRBV2 to TRBJ2-5; 8 bases align to TRBD2. Germline-derived CDR1 and CDR2 are SNHLY and FYNNEI. The J segment lost 5 bases and the V segment lost 6 bases, leaving 11 bases of the junction unmatched. The CDR3 spans 15 residues.

The V and J genes are TRBV15 and TRBJ2-1; 8 nucleotides match TRBD1. The length of the CDR3 is 19 residues. V lost 0 bases, J lost 4 bases, and 14 bases stayed unmatched. Germline lookup yields CDR1 LNHNV and CDR2 YYDKDF (reference sequence). CDR3 in amino acids: CATSRDTPGQGRGYNEQFF. The DNA for the CDR3 is TGTGCCACCAGCAGAGATACCCCTGGACAGGGAAGGGGGTACAATGAGCAGTTCTTC.

The chain is built from TRBV28 and TRBJ1-2, with unresolved D. V was cut by 5 bases and J by 6 bases, with 13 bases left in between. The CDR3 is made up of 13 amino acids. Per the germline V gene, CDR1 is MDHEN and CDR2 is SYDVKM. The CDR3, as DNA: TGTGCCAGCAGTAATAGGGTAGCGGATGGCTACACCTTC. This translates into CASSNRVADGYTF.

The rearrangement uses TRBV4-1 and TRBJ1-2, with TRBD1 identical over 9 bases. The V segment lost 5 bases and the J segment 0 bases; nucleotides outside the gene matches: 4. CDR3 length: 15 amino acids. CDR1 MGHRA and CDR2 YSYEKL come from the germline V gene. CDR3 protein: CASSTGQGTNYGYTF. DNA for the CDR3: TGCGCCAGCAGCACCGGACAGGGGACTAACTATGGCTACACCTTC.